The 19 T cell receptor beta chains below come from one sample, sequenced in a study of blood T cell repertoires in COVID-19. The assay was immunoSEQ multiplex PCR, and TCRdb's table has in-frame clones only and misses some. The table has a few hundred thousand clones, 75% to 90% seen once. Material for sequencing was peripheral blood. Receptors were obtained from a woman aged 65 to 85 with COVID-19, enrolled during active disease.

CDR3 region: CASRFQWEGANEKLFF. DNA of the CDR3: TGTGCCAGCAGATTCCAGTGGGAGGGGGCTAATGAAAAACTGTTTTTT. The chain couples TRBV2 to TRBJ1-4; TRBD1 is a possible D gene (6 bases). CDR1 and CDR2 from the germline V gene are SNHLY and FYNNEI. The CDR3 covers 16 residues. The germline V and J ends were trimmed by 6 bases and 3 bases, with 17 bases remaining between them. Using reference TRBV2 and TRBJ1-4 for the parts outside the CDR3, the full variable domain is EPEVTQTPSHQVTQMGQEVILRCVPISNHLYFYWYRQILGQKVEFLVSFYNNEISEKSEIFDDQFSVERPDGSNFTLKIRSTKLEDSAMYFCASRFQWEGANEKLFFGSGTQLSVL.

The chain joins TRBV5-1 to TRBJ1-1; unclear D gene. Germline assignment: CDR1 SGHRS and CDR2 YFSETQ. V lost 4 bases to trimming and J lost 1 base, with 14 bases between them. The CDR3 spans 15 residues. The CDR3 reads CASSLRTTGNTEAFF. DNA of the CDR3: TGCGCCAGCAGCCTCCGGACTACGGGGAACACTGAAGCTTTCTTT.

V is TRBV20-1 and J is TRBJ2-7; weak D call: TRBD2 (5 bases). Germline CDR1 DFQATT, CDR2 SNEGSKA (reference sequence). V lost 3 bases and J lost 0, with 6 bases in between. The CDR3 is 12 residues long. The CDR3 region is CSASGSSYEQYF. CDR3 nucleotide sequence: TGCAGTGCTAGTGGGAGCTCCTACGAGCAGTACTTC.

The gene calls are TRBV6-6 and TRBJ1-4; D is unclear. Germline CDR1 is MNHNY and CDR2 is SVGAGI (reference sequence). This CDR3 comprises 14 residues. V dropped 6 bases and J dropped 5 bases, with 13 bases sitting between them. Written as DNA, the CDR3 is TGTGCCAGCAGCGGGGTCGCCCCCAATGAAAAACTGTTTTTT. This encodes CASSGVAPNEKLFF.

The chain's CDR3 is CASSRDRVNGYTF. The CDR3 DNA sequence: TGTGCCAGTAGTCGTGACAGGGTAAACGGCTACACCTTC. The rearrangement links TRBV19 to TRBJ1-2; 7 bases fit TRBD1. The V and J ends lost 5 bases and 8 bases, in that order; junction bases with no gene match: 8. CDR1 LNHDA and CDR2 SQIVND come from the germline V gene (reference sequence). This CDR3 spans 13 amino acids.

This sequence joins TRBV28 and TRBJ1-2, with a weak D call TRBD1 (6 bases). This CDR3 region has 13 residues. The germline V and J ends were trimmed by 6 bases and 8 bases, with 16 bases remaining between them. Germline lookup yields CDR1 MDHEN and CDR2 SYDVKM. For the CDR3, the DNA is TGTGCCAGCAGGCTAAACAGGGTCGGCGGCTACACCTTC. Its translation: CASRLNRVGGYTF.

The V and J genes are TRBV7-8 and TRBJ2-7, with D possibly being TRBD2 (5 bases). Trimming left V 5 bases short and J 3 bases short, with 17 bases between. Germline values: CDR1 SGHVS, CDR2 FQNEAQ. This CDR3 region has 15 residues. The CDR3: CASSPRRAADYEQYF. CDR3 sequence (DNA): TGTGCCAGCAGCCCCCGGAGAGCGGCCGACTACGAGCAGTACTTC.

In DNA, the CDR3 is TGTGCCAGCAGCCGTCTTTTCCGCCGGACAGGGGTCTACGAGCAGTACTTC. It encodes CASSRLFRRTGVYEQYF. The genes are TRBV28 and TRBJ2-7, with 9 bases fitting TRBD1. Germline values: CDR1 MDHEN, CDR2 SYDVKM. Trimming cost V 6 bases and J 3 bases; bases outside gene matches: 15. There are 17 residues in the CDR3. Looking up the rest from reference TRBV28 and TRBJ2-7 gives the full variable domain: DVKVTQSSRYLVKRTGEKVFLECVQDMDHENMFWYRQDPGLGLRLIYFSYDVKMKEKGDIPEGYSVSREKKERFSLILESASTNQTSMYLCASSRLFRRTGVYEQYFGPGTRLTVT.

The chain combines TRBV24-1 with TRBJ2-7, with TRBD1 matching 7 bases. The CDR3 totals 13 residues. CDR1 KGHDR and CDR2 SFDVKD come from the germline V gene. The trim removed 4 bases at V and 3 bases at J, leaving 2 bases unmatched. CDR3 DNA: TGTGCCACCAGTGAACCAGGGGGCTACGAGCAGTACTTC. Protein product: CATSEPGGYEQYF.

This chain joins TRBV30 and TRBJ1-4; a weak D match, TRBD1 (6 bases). Per the germline V gene, CDR1 is GTSNPN and CDR2 is SVGIG (reference sequence). The germline V and J ends were trimmed by 2 bases and 7 bases, with 20 bases remaining between them. The CDR3 loop spans 16 amino acids. This CDR3 reads CAWSSRGAWRSEKLFF. CDR3 coding DNA: TGTGCCTGGAGTTCTCGGGGGGCGTGGAGGAGTGAAAAACTGTTTTTT.

The chain employs TRBV5-4 and TRBJ1-3; 10 bases are a match to TRBD1. J gave up 0 bases and V 4 bases, and 4 bases lay outside the gene matches. CDR3 size: 16 residues. Germline V lookup: CDR1 SGHNT, CDR2 YYREEE (reference sequence). The CDR3 sequence: CASSGGQGPSGNTIYF. The CDR3 nucleotides read TGTGCCAGCAGCGGGGGACAGGGGCCCTCTGGAAACACCATATATTTT.

The J gene is TRBJ2-3, the V gene TRBV6-2 or TRBV6-3; TRBD2 aligns across 8 bases. V trimming: 0 bases; J trimming: 4 bases; junction bases outside the gene matches: 3. Germline V gene data show CDR1 as MNHEY and CDR2 as SVGEGT. CDR3 length: 15 residues. Here the CDR3 reads CASSYSGTRADTQYF. CDR3 DNA sequence: TGTGCCAGCAGTTACTCAGGGACTAGAGCAGATACGCAGTATTTT.

The rearrangement links TRBV2 to TRBJ1-5; 9 nucleotides match TRBD1. V shed 4 bases, J shed 2 bases, and the junction held 6 bases outside the gene matches. Germline CDR1 is SNHLY and CDR2 is FYNNEI. The CDR3 extends over 16 amino acids. CDR3 bases: TGTGCCAGCAGTGTGGAAAGGACAGGGGGCAATCAGCCCCAGCATTTT. This encodes CASSVERTGGNQPQHF.

J is TRBJ1-6 and V is TRBV28; 8 positions match TRBD1. The V segment lost 10 bases and the J segment 9 bases; nucleotides outside the gene matches: 8. The germline V gene encodes CDR1 MDHEN and CDR2 SYDVKM. The CDR3 has 13 residues. The CDR3 DNA is TGTGCCACAATACAGGGGGTCAGTTCACCCCTCCACTTT. It encodes CATIQGVSSPLHF.

The V call is TRBV7-9, the J call TRBJ1-4, with TRBD1 matching over 8 bases. The germline gives CDR1 SEHNR, CDR2 FQNEAQ (reference sequence). The CDR3 has 14 residues. V trimming: 6 bases; J trimming: 6 bases; junction bases outside the gene matches: 6. The CDR3 DNA is TGTGCCAGCAGAATGGACAGGGTGCATGAAAAACTGTTTTTT. It encodes CASRMDRVHEKLFF.

This rearrangement joins TRBV4-3 to TRBJ1-5, with D tentatively TRBD1 (6 bases). The CDR3 contains 15 residues. The V end was cut by 4 bases, the J end by 6 bases, with 16 bases between. Germline values: CDR1 LGHNA, CDR2 YSLEER. The CDR3 reads CASSLMAGEGQPQHF. The CDR3 DNA follows: TGCGCCAGCAGCCTTATGGCAGGGGAGGGTCAGCCCCAGCATTTT.

The chain is built from TRBV2 and TRBJ2-5; D is possibly TRBD1 (5 bases). CDR1 and CDR2 from the germline V gene are SNHLY and FYNNEI. Between the trimmed V and J ends, which lost 5 bases and 5 bases, there was a span of 9 bases. CDR3 length: 12 amino acids. CDR3 nucleotide sequence: TGTGCCAGCAGTACAGGTTGGGAGACCCAGTACTTC. Translation: CASSTGWETQYF.

The chain employs TRBV5-4 and TRBJ1-1; D call uncertain. V lost 2 bases, J lost 0 bases, and 11 bases lay in between. Germline lookup yields CDR1 SGHNT and CDR2 YYREEE (reference sequence). The CDR3 contains 15 residues. The CDR3 sequence: CASSFQDRMNTEAFF. In DNA form, the CDR3 reads TGTGCCAGCAGCTTTCAGGATCGAATGAACACTGAAGCTTTCTTT. Together with reference TRBV5-4 and TRBJ1-1, the CDR3 gives the full variable domain: ETGVTQSPTHLIKTRGQQVTLRCSSQSGHNTVSWYQQALGQGPQFIFQYYREEENGRGNFPPRFSGLQFPNYSSELNVNALELDDSALYLCASSFQDRMNTEAFFGQGTRLTVV.

The CDR3 protein is CASSLREDYGYTF. Here the CDR3 DNA reads TGTGCCAGCAGTTTACGGGAAGACTATGGCTACACCTTC. V is TRBV6-5 and J is TRBJ1-2, with D unclear. Trimming cost V 4 bases and J 3 bases, with 9 bases left between them. CDR1 MNHEY and CDR2 SVGAGI come from the germline V gene. CDR3 length equals 13 residues.